This TCR beta chain was obtained from a study of blood T cell repertoires in COVID-19. Study background: COVID-19 samples from acute and convalescent phases originated in the United States, Italy and Spain. The cDNA or gDNA used as material had been derived from T cells, B-cell-depleted T cells, or PBMCs.

As processed by the authors: Amplification with reference gene primers provided the estimates of nucleated cell counts. TCRdb's copy holds only in-frame clones and misses some; the assay was immunoSEQ multiplex PCR. The V and J calls and the clone size are those of that table, but D and trimming were determined from the DNA. In the table there are approximately 170,000 clones, about 87% of which are singletons. Germline V lookup: CDR1 SQVTM, CDR2 ANQGSEA. This CDR3 has 14 amino acids. Trimming took 5 bases from V and 8 from J, leaving 18 bases between them. Input material: peripheral blood. The source is a man aged 55-75 years with acute or convalescent COVID-19. The J gene is TRBJ1-4, the V gene TRBV29-1, with TRBD1 as a possible D gene (5 bases). The CDR3 is CSVRTVQGGEKLFF. The CDR3 DNA reads TGCAGCGTTCGAACCGTGCAGGGTGGGGAAAAACTGTTTTTT.